This T cell receptor beta chain was retrieved from a study of post-analysis software for immune sequencing data. Concerning this clonotype: Its specificity is not known.

Trimming pared 1 base from V and 1 base from J, leaving 11 bases between. The V gene's germline CDR1 is MDHEN and CDR2 SYDVKM. This CDR3 spans 16 amino acids. Regarding the study as a whole: Compared with controls, patients had more of five TRBV segments, including TRBV5-6, TRBV5-1 and TRBV20-1.

Unique molecular identifiers featured in each of the TCR beta cDNA libraries. Each CDR3 protein is one row after TCRdb ran MiXCR on the PCR reads. Of 450,000 to 700,000 distinct CDR3 sequences listed, roughly 45% were seen once; the top ten hold about 1.8%. The chain links TRBV28 to TRBJ1-5; D not resolved. Sequenced input: blood. The origin of this receptor is a girl aged 10 to 17 with multiple sclerosis. The CDR3 is CASSLLKGNSNQPQHF. In DNA form, the CDR3 reads TGTGCCAGCAGTTTATTAAAGGGCAACAGCAATCAGCCCCAGCATTTT.